The TCR beta chain under discussion was sequenced for a study of blood T cell repertoires in COVID-19. On the study more broadly: Italy, Spain and the United States were the sources of the convalescent and acute COVID-19 samples. The cDNA or gDNA used as material had been derived from T cells, B-cell-depleted T cells, or PBMCs.

This clone showed up just a few times. V dropped 4 bases and J dropped 5 bases, with 8 bases sitting between them. The CDR3 is 12 residues long. Germline V lookup: CDR1 LGHDT, CDR2 YNNKEL (reference sequence). Seattle patient enrollment occurred during active infection, with longitudinal follow-up thereafter. Per the original data handling: By means of reference gene primer amplification, nucleated cell counts were estimated. TCRdb's table, derived via immunoSEQ multiplex PCR, lists solely in-frame clones and lacks some. V and J calls and clone size follow that table, whereas D and trimming were derived from the DNA. The table records over 50,000 clones, around 77% of them present only once.

Sequenced input: peripheral blood. The chain combines TRBV3-1 (or the pseudogene TRBV3-2) with TRBJ1-2; D is ambiguous. The origin of this receptor is a woman aged 70 to 79 with COVID-19, enrolled during active disease. The CDR3 spells CASSREEYGYTF. CDR3 bases: TGTGCCAGCAGCCGTGAGGAGTATGGCTACACCTTC.